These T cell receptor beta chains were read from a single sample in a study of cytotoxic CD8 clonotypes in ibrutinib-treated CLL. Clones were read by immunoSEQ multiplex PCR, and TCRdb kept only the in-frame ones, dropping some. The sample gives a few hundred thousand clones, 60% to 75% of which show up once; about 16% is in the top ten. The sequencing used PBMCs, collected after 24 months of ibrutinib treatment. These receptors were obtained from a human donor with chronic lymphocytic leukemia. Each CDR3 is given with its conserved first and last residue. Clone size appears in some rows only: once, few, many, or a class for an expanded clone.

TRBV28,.,CASSLRQGGGYTF
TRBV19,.,CASRKRQAGSYEQYF
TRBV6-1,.,CATRRNYGYTF
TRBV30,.,CAWSVGEISSSYNEQFF
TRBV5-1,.,CASSSDAGSNQPQHF
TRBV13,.,CASSLGSQSQHF
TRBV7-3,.,CASSRGGSAEQYF
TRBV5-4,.,CASSLPSGQGVGETQYF
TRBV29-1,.,CSVETGYTEAFF
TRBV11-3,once,CASSLASGHSYEQYF
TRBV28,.,CASTRSSGANVLTF
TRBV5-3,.,CAKNNRGLFIYEQYF
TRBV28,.,CASSLVENYGYTF
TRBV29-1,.,CSGGLALDADTQYF
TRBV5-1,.,CASSLGQGALGNTIYF
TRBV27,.,CASSLSKGGNEQFF
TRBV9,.,CASSVGPSYNEQFF
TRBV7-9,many,CASSSLRGSNTGELFF
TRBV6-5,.,CASSSPRGKQFF
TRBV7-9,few,CASSTGQTNQPQHF
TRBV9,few,CASSVYEGSLYGYTF
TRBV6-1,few,CAKDPPVKNQPQHF
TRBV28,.,CASSPGGQLNTEAFF
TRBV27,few,CASSSGLAGYEQYF
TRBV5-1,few,CASREVDEQYF
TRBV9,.,CASSVSIAGEQFF
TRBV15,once,CATSRVGAASYNEQFF
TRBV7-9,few,CASSPREGRYNEQFF
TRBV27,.,CASSFERSTDTQYF
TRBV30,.,CAWSPRGGRAGELFF
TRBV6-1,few,CASSGMKDRGNYGYTF
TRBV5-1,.,CASSLGKTDYNEQFF
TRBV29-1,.,CSVVRENTGELFF
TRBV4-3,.,CASSQETGPSPHF
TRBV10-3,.,CAIRQNYEQYF
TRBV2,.,CATKDAGTSGSSTDTQYF
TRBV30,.,CAWGYGRAKNIQYF
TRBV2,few,CASSGEDTQYF
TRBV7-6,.,CASSFLGLASTGELFF
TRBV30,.,CAWDTNLNGNTIYF
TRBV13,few,CASSLRDRGPYEQYF
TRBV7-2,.,CASSSGQGSSSIQYF
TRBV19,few,CASSTRDRLYGYTF
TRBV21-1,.,CASRVRDNQPQHF
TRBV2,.,CASSDSLRVMQAFF
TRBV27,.,CASSLVQDYEQYF
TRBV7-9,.,CASSLDPDTQYF
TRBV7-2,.,CASSLQGNQPQHF
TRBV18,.,CASSPQGLDQETQYF
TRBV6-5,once,CASSYGPQNYGYTF
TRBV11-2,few,CASSSGILQYF
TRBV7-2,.,CASSLSNGGEETQYF
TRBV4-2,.,CASTPTDLAGGSYEQYF